One sample yielded the 29 T cell receptor beta chains listed below, sequenced in a study of T-cell reconstitution after alpha-beta-depleted transplantation in children. A TCRbeta library incorporating unique molecular identifiers was prepared. TCRdb itself ran the PCR reads through MiXCR, one entry per CDR3 protein. The sample has 350,000 to 450,000 distinct CDR3 sequences, 13% seen once. Sequenced material: PBMCs, taken from the stem cell graft. The receptors were sampled from a human donor who donated a stem cell graft to a child with Fanconi anemia.

This clonotype was counted between two and nine times. CDR3 coding DNA: TGTGCCAGCAGCTTAGGGCTTGGGACGTTTACGCAGTATTTT. Translation gives CASSLGLGTFTQYF. The V and J genes are TRBV11-2 and TRBJ2-3; D possibly uses TRBD1 or TRBD2 (5 bases each). Germline CDR1 reads SGHAT; CDR2 reads FQNNGV. Trimming pared 1 base from V and 8 bases from J, leaving 13 bases between. The CDR3 contains 14 residues.

Many counts were recorded for this clonotype. This chain joins TRBV25-1 and TRBJ1-4; D might be TRBD1 (5 bases). There are 14 residues in the CDR3. The germline V and J ends were trimmed by 7 bases and 8 bases, with 17 bases remaining between them. CDR1 MGHDK and CDR2 SYGVNS come from the germline V gene. CDR3 in DNA: TGTGCCAGCACGGAATCCGGGGGTGGAGAAAAACTGTTTTTT. It yields the protein CASTESGGGEKLFF.

This clonotype was seen a handful of times. The rearrangement uses TRBV5-5 and TRBJ2-2; 9 bases are shared with TRBD1. The J segment lost 3 bases and the V segment lost 4 bases, leaving 7 bases of the junction unmatched. This CDR3 is 16 amino acids long. Germline V gene data show CDR1 as SGHKS and CDR2 as YYEKEE (reference sequence). The CDR3 DNA reads as TGTGCCAGCAGCCAGGGACAGGGATGGGACACCGGGGAGCTGTTTTTT. It translates to CASSQGQGWDTGELFF.

This clonotype was seen more than once but under ten times. The rearrangement joins TRBV6-5 to TRBJ1-2; the match to TRBD1 covers 7 bases. Germline values: CDR1 MNHEY, CDR2 SVGAGI. With V trimmed by 2 bases and J by 6 bases, 3 bases remained unmatched. The CDR3 is 13 amino acids. The DNA of the CDR3 is TGTGCCAGCAGTTACGGAGGGGGCGATGGCTACACCTTC. Its translation is CASSYGGGDGYTF.

This chain links TRBV29-1 with TRBJ2-1; 14 bases are a match to TRBD2. Trimming cost V 6 bases and J 1 base; bases outside gene matches: 5. CDR1 and CDR2 from the germline V gene are SQVTM and ANQGSEA. This CDR3 comprises 16 residues. Here the CDR3 DNA reads TGCAGCGTCACGACTAGCGGGGGGGTGTCCTACAATGAGCAGTTCTTC. Translated, it gives CSVTTSGGVSYNEQFF.

The chain links TRBV7-6 to TRBJ2-1, with D hard to call. Germline assignment: CDR1 SGHVS and CDR2 FNYEAQ. Trimming cost V 5 bases and J 7 bases, with 12 bases left between them. CDR3 size: 13 residues. CDR3: CASSDPGRNEQFF. CDR3 DNA: TGTGCCAGCAGCGATCCGGGCAGAAATGAGCAGTTCTTC.

This clonotype was counted only a few times. The chain couples TRBV7-9 to TRBJ1-2; D gene ambiguous. CDR3 length equals 14 residues. CDR1 is SEHNR and CDR2 is FQNEAQ in the germline V gene (reference sequence). V was trimmed by 6 bases and J by 2 bases, leaving 13 bases between them. DNA of the CDR3: TGTGCCAGCAGTCCCTTAGTGGCGAACTATGGCTACACCTTC. Residues: CASSPLVANYGYTF.

This clonotype was seen only a few times. CDR3: CAIRRRPDSRGYTF. DNA for the CDR3: TGTGCCATTAGACGGCGCCCGGACTCCCGGGGCTACACCTTC. This rearrangement joins TRBV12-3 or TRBV12-4 to TRBJ1-2; D unclear. Trimming pared 10 bases from V and 8 bases from J, leaving 23 bases between. There are 14 residues in the CDR3.

This clonotype was seen ten or more times. This rearrangement joins TRBV30 to TRBJ1-1; D not certain. The CDR3 is 13 amino acids. V was clipped by 3 bases and J by 3 bases, with 11 bases between them. Per the germline V gene, CDR1 is GTSNPN and CDR2 is SVGIG (reference sequence). Here the CDR3 reads CAWRFQVYTEAFF. The CDR3 bases are TGTGCCTGGAGATTCCAGGTGTACACTGAAGCTTTCTTT. Combining the CDR3 with reference TRBV30 and TRBJ1-1 gives the whole variable domain SQTIHQWPATLVQPVGSPLSLECTVEGTSNPNLYWYRQAAGRGLQLLFYSVGIGQISSEVPQNLSASRPQDRQFILSSKKLLLSDSGFYLCAWRFQVYTEAFFGQGTRLTVV.

This clonotype appeared a few times. The chain links TRBV5-1 to TRBJ1-1, with 7 positions matching TRBD1. With V trimmed by 0 bases and J by 0 bases, 11 bases remained unmatched. Germline V lookup: CDR1 SGHRS, CDR2 YFSETQ. CDR3 length: 18 amino acids. In DNA, the CDR3 is TGCGCCAGCAGCTTGGCCCAACGACAGGGCTTCCTGAACACTGAAGCTTTCTTT. Translated: CASSLAQRQGFLNTEAFF.

This clonotype has at least ten counts. The chain recombines TRBV10-2 with TRBJ1-5; 8 bases agree with TRBD1. The germline V gene encodes CDR1 WSHSY and CDR2 SAAADI. The CDR3 has 15 residues. The V and J ends lost 5 bases and 1 base, in that order; junction bases with no gene match: 4. The CDR3 DNA reads TGCGCCAGCAGTTGGACAGGGACGAGCAATCAGCCCCAGCATTTT. Translating gives CASSWTGTSNQPQHF.

This clonotype has ten or more counts. The V call is TRBV2, the J call TRBJ1-1; the D is unclear. Trimming took 6 bases from V and 11 from J, leaving 16 bases between them. From germline, CDR1 is SNHLY and CDR2 FYNNEI. The CDR3 is made up of 12 amino acids. The CDR3 DNA sequence: TGTGCCAGCAGCCACGAGGACTTGAGGGCTTTCTTT. Its protein product is CASSHEDLRAFF.

This clonotype was observed a few times. V and J are TRBV7-2 and TRBJ1-2, with 7 bases that match TRBD1. Per the germline V gene, CDR1 is SGHTA and CDR2 is FQGNSA. J gave up 3 bases and V 7 bases, and 8 bases lay outside the gene matches. CDR3 size: 14 residues. The CDR3 nucleotides are TGTGCCAGCAAGACAGGGAGGGGAGACTATGGCTACACCTTC. It yields the protein CASKTGRGDYGYTF.

This sequence joins TRBV5-1 and TRBJ2-1; D call uncertain. The V end was cut by 0 bases, the J end by 6 bases, with 7 bases between. Germline assignment: CDR1 SGHRS and CDR2 YFSETQ. This CDR3 has 13 residues. This CDR3 reads CASSLDRRNEQFF. The CDR3 DNA is TGCGCCAGCAGCTTGGATCGCCGCAATGAGCAGTTCTTC.

In its sample, this clonotype was seen many times. The rearrangement links TRBV5-1 to TRBJ2-2; D may correspond to TRBD1 or TRBD2 (5 bases each). The CDR3 covers 15 residues. Trimming cost V 4 bases and J 3 bases, with 13 bases left between them. Germline V gene data show CDR1 as SGHRS and CDR2 as YFSETQ. The CDR3 nucleotides read TGCGCCAGCAGCCCGAGAGGGGCAGACACCGGGGAGCTGTTTTTT. Protein sequence: CASSPRGADTGELFF. Filled out from reference TRBV5-1 and TRBJ2-2, the complete variable domain reads KAGVTQTPRYLIKTRGQQVTLSCSPISGHRSVSWYQQTPGQGLQFLFEYFSETQRNKGNFPGRFSGRQFSNSRSEMNVSTLELGDSALYLCASSPRGADTGELFFGEGSRLTVL.

In this sample, this clonotype turned up many times. V is TRBV29-1 and J is TRBJ1-1, with 8 bases matching TRBD1. This CDR3 region has 12 residues. Germline trimming cut 6 bases from V and 4 bases from J; bases unmatched to any gene: 4. Germline loops: CDR1 SQVTM, CDR2 ANQGSEA. CDR3 coding DNA: TGCAGCGTACAGGGGGGTCGCACTGAAGCTTTCTTT. Translating it yields CSVQGGRTEAFF.

The chain has TRBV9 and TRBJ2-1; D perhaps matches TRBD2 (5 bases). V dropped 0 bases and J dropped 7 bases, with 8 bases sitting between them. CDR3 length equals 13 residues. Germline assignment: CDR1 SGDLS and CDR2 YYNGEE. The CDR3 reads CASSVARGNEQFF. CDR3 bases: TGTGCCAGCAGCGTAGCCCGGGGAAATGAGCAGTTCTTC.

This clonotype was counted many times. This chain joins TRBV10-3 and TRBJ2-1; D gene uncertain. Germline CDR1 ENHRY, CDR2 SYGVKD. This CDR3 region has 15 residues. The germline V and J ends were trimmed by 4 bases and 0 bases, with 10 bases remaining between them. The DNA for the CDR3 is TGTGCCATCAGTGGGGTCCGGTCCTCCTACAATGAGCAGTTCTTC. Translating gives CAISGVRSSYNEQFF.

In this sample, this clonotype turned up many times. The CDR3 DNA is TGTGCCAGCAGCTCCGGGACCTTTAGCACAGATACGCAGTATTTT. It codes for CASSSGTFSTDTQYF. The V call is TRBV6-2 or TRBV6-3, the J call TRBJ2-3; D tentatively reads TRBD1 or TRBD2 (5 bases each). Trimming took off 6 bases at V and 0 bases at J, with 13 bases between the two ends. This CDR3 spans 15 amino acids. The germline CDR1 and CDR2 sequences are MNHEY and SVGEGT.

The chain combines TRBV12-3 or TRBV12-4 with TRBJ1-1; perhaps TRBD1 as D (5 bases). The CDR3 loop spans 15 amino acids. Trimming took 4 bases from V and 1 from J, leaving 13 bases between them. The CDR3 nucleotides read TGTGCCAGCAGTTCCTGGGGGTCCGGGAACACTGAAGCTTTCTTT. It is translated as CASSSWGSGNTEAFF.

The chain's CDR3 is CASSALTNSPLHF. The CDR3 region has the DNA TGTGCCAGCAGCGCCTTAACCAATTCACCCCTCCACTTT. The genes are TRBV9 and TRBJ1-6; D ambiguous. Germline CDR1 reads SGDLS; CDR2 reads YYNGEE. This CDR3 comprises 13 residues. Trimming left V 3 bases short and J 7 bases short, with 8 bases between.

This clonotype was seen ten or more times. The chain combines TRBV6-2 or TRBV6-3 with TRBJ2-1; 14 positions match TRBD2. Germline V lookup: CDR1 MNHEY, CDR2 SVGEGT. J was trimmed by 6 bases and V by 4 bases; bases with no gene match: 11. The CDR3 has 18 amino acids. This CDR3 reads CASSFRGLAGGSGNEQFF. In nucleotides, the CDR3 is TGTGCCAGCAGTTTCCGTGGACTAGCGGGGGGATCTGGCAATGAGCAGTTCTTC.

This clonotype was picked up one time. With a much larger clone just one base away, this may be a read error. It is likely a read error, because the conserved phenylalanine at the end of the CDR3 is missing. V gene TRBV5-1 combines with J gene TRBJ1-1, with unresolved D. The germline V gene has CDR1 SGHRS and CDR2 YFSETQ. V dropped 0 bases and J dropped 0 bases, with 6 bases sitting between them. This CDR3 is built from 14 residues. CDR3 coding DNA: TGCGCCAGCAGCTTGGGGGTCGTGAACACTGAAGCTTTCGTT. Translated, it gives CASSLGVVNTEAFV.

The rearrangement links TRBV7-2 to TRBJ1-5, with a possible D match to TRBD1 (5 bases). Germline V CDR1 and CDR2: SGHTA, FQGNSA. Trimming took 2 bases from V and 4 from J, leaving 12 bases between them. The CDR3 is 15 amino acids. CDR3 DNA sequence: TGTGCCAGCAGCTTAACATCAGGGAAGAATCAGCCCCAGCATTTT. Its translation is CASSLTSGKNQPQHF.

This rearrangement joins TRBV25-1 to TRBJ1-2; the D is unclear. Germline CDR1 and CDR2: MGHDK and SYGVNS. The V end lost 1 base, the J end lost 8 bases, and 11 bases lay between the germline ends. CDR3 length: 13 amino acids. The CDR3 protein is CASSEFGLQGYTF. The CDR3 bases are TGTGCCAGCAGTGAATTTGGGTTACAAGGCTACACCTTC.

This clonotype has just a few counts. The chain recombines TRBV12-3 or TRBV12-4 with TRBJ1-4; TRBD1 matches 11 bases. Trimming at V came to 3 bases and at J to 4 bases, leaving 1 base not matched to a gene. The CDR3 has 15 amino acids. The CDR3 sequence is CASSLGQGVNEKLFF. The CDR3 bases are TGTGCCAGCAGTTTGGGACAGGGGGTTAATGAAAAACTGTTTTTT.

This clonotype appeared a few times. V usage is TRBV28 and J usage is TRBJ2-1, with TRBD2 as a possible D gene (5 bases). Germline V gene lookup returns CDR1 MDHEN and CDR2 SYDVKM. This CDR3 spans 15 amino acids. V gave up 5 bases and J gave up 8 bases, with 19 bases separating them. CDR3 in DNA: TGTGCCAGCAGTCCTACGGGGTCCCCTCCAGATGAGCAGTTCTTC. Its protein is CASSPTGSPPDEQFF. Based on the CDR3 plus reference TRBV28 and TRBJ2-1, the full variable domain is DVKVTQSSRYLVKRTGEKVFLECVQDMDHENMFWYRQDPGLGLRLIYFSYDVKMKEKGDIPEGYSVSREKKERFSLILESASTNQTSMYLCASSPTGSPPDEQFFGPGTRLTVL.

The chain combines TRBV20-1 with TRBJ2-5; 7 nucleotides align to TRBD1. The germline gives CDR1 DFQATT, CDR2 SNEGSKA (reference sequence). Losses at the gene ends were 6 bases for V and 5 bases for J; bases not matched to a gene: 6. The CDR3 loop spans 12 amino acids. DNA for the CDR3: TGCAGTGCCCACAGGGGTTGGGAGACCCAGTACTTC. Its protein is CSAHRGWETQYF.

About this clonotype: A much larger clone differs from this one at a single base, so this may be a read error. The CDR3: CSSRDLNTRELFF. Written as DNA, the CDR3 is TGCAGCTCCCGGGACTTGAACACCAGGGAGCTGTTTTTT. This sequence joins TRBV29-1 and TRBJ2-2, with D tentatively TRBD2 (6 bases). Germline V gene lookup returns CDR1 SQVTM and CDR2 ANQGSEA. The CDR3 is 13 residues long.